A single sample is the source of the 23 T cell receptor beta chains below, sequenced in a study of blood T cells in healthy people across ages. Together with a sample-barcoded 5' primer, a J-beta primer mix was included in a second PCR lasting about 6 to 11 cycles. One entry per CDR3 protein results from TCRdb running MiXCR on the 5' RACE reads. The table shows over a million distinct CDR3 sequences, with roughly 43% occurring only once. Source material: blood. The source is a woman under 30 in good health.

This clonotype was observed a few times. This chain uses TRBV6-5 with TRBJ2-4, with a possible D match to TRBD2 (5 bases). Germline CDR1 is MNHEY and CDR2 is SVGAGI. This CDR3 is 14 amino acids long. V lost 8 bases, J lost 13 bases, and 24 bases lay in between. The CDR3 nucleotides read TGTGCCAGCTCCATCATGGGTACAGTGTGGGAGCAGTACTTC. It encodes CASSIMGTVWEQYF.

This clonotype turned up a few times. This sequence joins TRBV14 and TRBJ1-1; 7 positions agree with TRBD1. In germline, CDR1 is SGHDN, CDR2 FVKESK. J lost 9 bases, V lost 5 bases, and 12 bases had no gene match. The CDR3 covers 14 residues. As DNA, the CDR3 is TGTGCCAGCAGCACACCGGGACAGACACAAAAAGCTTTCTTT. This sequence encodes CASSTPGQTQKAFF.

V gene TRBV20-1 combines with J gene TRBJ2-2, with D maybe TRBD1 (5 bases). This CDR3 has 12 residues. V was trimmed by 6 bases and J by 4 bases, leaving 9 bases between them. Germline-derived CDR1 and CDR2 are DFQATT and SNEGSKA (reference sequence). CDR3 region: CSAMDITGELFF. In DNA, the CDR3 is TGCAGTGCCATGGACATCACCGGGGAGCTGTTTTTT.

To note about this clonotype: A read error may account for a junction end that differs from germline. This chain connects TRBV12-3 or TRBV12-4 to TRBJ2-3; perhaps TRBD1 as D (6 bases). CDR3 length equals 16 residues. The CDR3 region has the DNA TGTGCCAGCAGTTTTTTCCCGTCCAGGGGAACAGATACGGAGTATTTT. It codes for CASSFFPSRGTDTEYF.

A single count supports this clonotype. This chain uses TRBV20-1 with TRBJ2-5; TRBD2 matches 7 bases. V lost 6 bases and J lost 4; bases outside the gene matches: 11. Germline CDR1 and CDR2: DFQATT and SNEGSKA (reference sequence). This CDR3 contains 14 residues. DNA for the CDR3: TGCAGTGCCGCTGTTCGGGCGGGAGTAGAGACCCAGTACTTC. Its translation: CSAAVRAGVETQYF.

The CDR3 loop is CASKASAMANEQFF. For the CDR3, the DNA is TGTGCCAGTAAGGCTAGTGCAATGGCAAATGAGCAGTTCTTC. This rearrangement joins TRBV18 to TRBJ2-1; D gene uncertain. The CDR3 length is 14 residues. The germline V gene encodes CDR1 KGHSH and CDR2 LQKENI. V was shortened by 9 bases and J by 7 bases, with 19 bases between the two germline ends.

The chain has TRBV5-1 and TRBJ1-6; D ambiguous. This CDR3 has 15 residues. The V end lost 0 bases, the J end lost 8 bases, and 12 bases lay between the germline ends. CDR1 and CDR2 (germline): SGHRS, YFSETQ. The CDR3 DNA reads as TGCGCCAGCAGCTTGGCCGGGGATGTTTATTCACCCCTCCACTTT. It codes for CASSLAGDVYSPLHF.

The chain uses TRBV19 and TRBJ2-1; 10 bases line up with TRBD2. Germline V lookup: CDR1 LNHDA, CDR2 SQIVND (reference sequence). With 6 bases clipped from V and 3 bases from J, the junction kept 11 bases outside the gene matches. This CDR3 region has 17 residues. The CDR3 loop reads CASSPSSGRSNYNEQFF. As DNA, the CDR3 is TGTGCCAGTAGCCCCTCTAGCGGGAGAAGCAACTACAATGAGCAGTTCTTC.

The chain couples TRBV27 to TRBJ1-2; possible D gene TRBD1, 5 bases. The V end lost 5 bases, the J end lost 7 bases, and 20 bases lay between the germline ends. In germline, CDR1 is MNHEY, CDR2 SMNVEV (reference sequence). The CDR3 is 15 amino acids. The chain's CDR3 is CASSPSPGEGIGYTF. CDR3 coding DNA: TGTGCCAGCAGTCCCTCGCCGGGCGAGGGGATTGGCTACACCTTC.

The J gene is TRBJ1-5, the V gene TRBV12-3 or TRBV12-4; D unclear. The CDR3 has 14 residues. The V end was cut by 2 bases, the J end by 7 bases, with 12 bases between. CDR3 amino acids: CASSLFLGGQPQHF. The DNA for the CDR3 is TGTGCCAGCAGTTTATTTCTGGGTGGACAGCCCCAGCATTTT.

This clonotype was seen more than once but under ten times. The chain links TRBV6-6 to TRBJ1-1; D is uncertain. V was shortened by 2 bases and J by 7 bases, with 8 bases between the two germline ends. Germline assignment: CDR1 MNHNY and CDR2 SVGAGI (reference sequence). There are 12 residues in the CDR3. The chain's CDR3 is CASSYGSGEAFF. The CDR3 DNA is TGTGCCAGCAGTTACGGGTCAGGTGAAGCTTTCTTT.

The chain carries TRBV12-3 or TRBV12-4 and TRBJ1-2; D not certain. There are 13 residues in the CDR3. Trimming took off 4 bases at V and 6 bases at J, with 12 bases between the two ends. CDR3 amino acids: CASSSRRTHGYTF. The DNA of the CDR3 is TGTGCCAGCAGTTCTAGGCGAACCCATGGCTACACCTTC.

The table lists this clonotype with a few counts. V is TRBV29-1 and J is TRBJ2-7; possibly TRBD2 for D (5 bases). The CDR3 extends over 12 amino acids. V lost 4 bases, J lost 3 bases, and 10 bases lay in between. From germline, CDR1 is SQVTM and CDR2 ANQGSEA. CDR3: CSVAQLDYEQYF. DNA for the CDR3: TGCAGCGTTGCCCAACTAGACTACGAGCAGTACTTC.

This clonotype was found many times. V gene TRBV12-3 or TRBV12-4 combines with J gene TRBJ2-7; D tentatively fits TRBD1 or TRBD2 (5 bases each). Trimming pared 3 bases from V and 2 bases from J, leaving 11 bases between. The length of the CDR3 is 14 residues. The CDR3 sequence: CASSFGGGTYEQYF. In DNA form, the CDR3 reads TGTGCCAGCAGTTTCGGTGGGGGAACCTACGAGCAGTACTTC.

The CDR3 loop reads CASSSHRGVQYF. The CDR3 DNA reads as TGTGCCAGCAGCTCCCATAGGGGGGTGCAGTACTTC. The chain recombines TRBV7-9 with TRBJ2-7, with D perhaps given as TRBD1 or TRBD2 (6 bases each). CDR1 is SEHNR, CDR2 FQNEAQ, per germline (reference sequence). The CDR3 length is 12 residues. V was clipped by 4 bases and J by 9 bases, with 13 bases between them.

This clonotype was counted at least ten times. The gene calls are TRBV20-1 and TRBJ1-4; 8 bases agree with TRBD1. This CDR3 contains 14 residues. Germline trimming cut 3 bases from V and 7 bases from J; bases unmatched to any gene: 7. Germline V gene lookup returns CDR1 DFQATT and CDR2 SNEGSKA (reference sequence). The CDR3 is CSASLTGGAEKLFF. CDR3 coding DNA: TGCAGTGCTAGTCTAACAGGGGGAGCTGAAAAACTGTTTTTT.

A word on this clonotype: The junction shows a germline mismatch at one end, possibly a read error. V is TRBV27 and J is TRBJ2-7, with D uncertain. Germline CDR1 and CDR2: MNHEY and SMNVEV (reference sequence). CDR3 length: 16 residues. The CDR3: CARSLEGLSAYNEQYF. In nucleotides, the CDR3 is TGTGCCCGCAGTTTAGAAGGCCTTTCCGCCTACAACGAGCAGTACTTC.

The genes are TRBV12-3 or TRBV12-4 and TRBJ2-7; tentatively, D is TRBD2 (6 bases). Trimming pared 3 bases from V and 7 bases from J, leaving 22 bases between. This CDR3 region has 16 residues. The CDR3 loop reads CASSLGGHSTDNEQYF. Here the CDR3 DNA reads TGTGCCAGCAGTTTGGGAGGACACTCAACAGACAATGAGCAGTACTTC.

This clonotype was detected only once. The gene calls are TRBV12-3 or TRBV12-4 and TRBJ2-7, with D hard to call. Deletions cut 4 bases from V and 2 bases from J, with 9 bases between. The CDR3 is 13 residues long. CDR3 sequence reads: CASSYGKAYEQYF. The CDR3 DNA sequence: TGTGCCAGCAGTTATGGGAAGGCCTACGAGCAGTACTTC.

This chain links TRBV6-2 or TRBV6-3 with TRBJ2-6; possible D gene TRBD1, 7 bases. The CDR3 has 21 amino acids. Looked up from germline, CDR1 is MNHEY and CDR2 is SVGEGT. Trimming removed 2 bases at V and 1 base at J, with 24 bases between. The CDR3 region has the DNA TGTGCCAGCAGTTACGACCACCCTAGACAGGGACTTATGTCTGGGGCCAACGTCCTGACTTTC. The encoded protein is CASSYDHPRQGLMSGANVLTF.

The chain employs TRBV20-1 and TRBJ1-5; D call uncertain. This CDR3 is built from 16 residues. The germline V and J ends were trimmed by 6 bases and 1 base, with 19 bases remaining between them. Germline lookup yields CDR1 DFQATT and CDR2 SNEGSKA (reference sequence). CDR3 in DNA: TGCAGTGCCCTGGCCCAGGCTCCGTGGAGCAATCAGCCCCAGCATTTT. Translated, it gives CSALAQAPWSNQPQHF.

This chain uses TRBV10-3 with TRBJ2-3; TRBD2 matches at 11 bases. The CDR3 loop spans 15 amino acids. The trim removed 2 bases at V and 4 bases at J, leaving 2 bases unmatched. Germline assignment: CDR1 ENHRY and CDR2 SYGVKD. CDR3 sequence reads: CAISETSGSSDTQYF. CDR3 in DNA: TGTGCCATCAGTGAGACTAGCGGGAGTTCAGATACGCAGTATTTT.

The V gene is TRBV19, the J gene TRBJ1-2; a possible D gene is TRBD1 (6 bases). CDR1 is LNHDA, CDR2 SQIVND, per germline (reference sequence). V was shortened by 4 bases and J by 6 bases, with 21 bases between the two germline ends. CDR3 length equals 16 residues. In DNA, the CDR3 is TGTGCCAGTAGTACCCTGCCGGGACACCTTATGAATGGCTACACCTTC. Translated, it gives CASSTLPGHLMNGYTF.